This T cell receptor beta chain came from a study of CD8 T cells in Susac syndrome. With random hexamers, reverse transcription was performed on roughly 0.45 to 1 ug of RNA. TCRdb fed the immunoSEQ multiplex PCR reads into MiXCR, producing one record per CDR3 protein. The repertoire includes around 81,000 distinct CDR3 sequences, approximately 93% of them detected once, and more than 0.8% sits in the top ten. Study outcomes and limitations: Total CD8+ and CD8+ TEMRA repertoires contained about 15 and five Susac-specific public clones, respectively.

In the case of this clonotype: Its antigen is currently unknown.

CDR1 and CDR2 (germline): SEHNR, FQNEAQ (reference sequence). CDR3 length: 13 amino acids. V gave up 1 base and J gave up 6 bases, with 9 bases separating them. This chain links TRBV7-9 with TRBJ1-2; no firm D call. The sequenced sample consisted of CD8+ T cells from PBMCs. The TCR comes from a human donor with Susac syndrome. The CDR3 loop is CASSLVASDGYTF. CDR3 sequence (DNA): TGTGCCAGCAGCTTAGTGGCGTCGGATGGCTACACCTTC. Drawing the rest from reference TRBV7-9 and TRBJ1-2, the complete variable domain is DTGVSQNPRHKITKRGQNVTFRCDPISEHNRLYWYRQTLGQGPEFLTYFQNEAQLEKSRLLSDRFSAERPKGSFSTLEIQRTEQGDSAMYLCASSLVASDGYTFGSGTRLTVV.